One T cell receptor beta chain is described in this entry. The target antigen is unknown. The entry originates in a study of cytomegalovirus exposure and HLA in healthy donors. Study-wide context: Within an early data release were about 80 million unique TCRs drawn from HLA-typed donors. General observations from the study: The Asian-associated ancestry cluster reportedly had fewer N-insertions than the approximately 670-donor mean in a later analysis. Prior analysis indicated that the majority of TCR beta V segments exhibited productivity approximately 87% or approximately 30% of the time.

It was with 60 Vbeta and 13 Jbeta primers that the PCR ran. The assay was immunoSEQ multiplex PCR, and TCRdb's table has in-frame clones only and misses some. The profile shows some 71,000 clones, 76% of them singletons. J lost 6 bases, V lost 4 bases, and 8 bases had no gene match. The CDR3 totals 14 residues. CDR1 is LNHDA and CDR2 is SQIVND in the germline V gene (reference sequence). The material sequenced was PBMCs. The source is a man between 18 and 29 years old in good health and CMV-seronegative. The chain joins TRBV19 to TRBJ2-7; 8 bases align to TRBD1. The CDR3 sequence: CASSTGQGPFEQYF. The CDR3 DNA is TGTGCCAGTAGTACCGGACAGGGACCTTTCGAGCAGTACTTC.